These T cell receptor beta chains were read from a single sample in a study of blood T cell repertoires in COVID-19. Only in-frame clones appear in the TCRdb table, and some are missing; sequencing was by immunoSEQ multiplex PCR. The sample comprises 140,000 or so clones, roughly 89% of which are singletons, and around 1.5% rests with the top ten. Material for sequencing was peripheral blood. These receptor sequences come from a human donor in a cohort sampled during active COVID-19. CDR3s include the opening cysteine and the closing phenylalanine or tryptophan. Expanded clones are given a class, and other clones once, few, many or no size at all.

CDR3 length	J gene	V gene	clone size	CDR3 protein
17	TRBJ2-3	TRBV9	.	CASSKSGTPRFADTQYF
13	TRBJ2-1	TRBV18	.	CASSENRDREQFF
15	TRBJ1-5	TRBV7-2	.	CASSLASGGEVPQHF
15	TRBJ2-1	TRBV18	.	CASSPRGGSNNEQFF
13	TRBJ1-2	TRBV7-9	few	CASSPKGAYGYTF
13	TRBJ2-7	TRBV12-3/TRBV12-4	.	CASIRGEGYEQYF
14	TRBJ1-4	TRBV10-3	.	CAISELGANEKLFF
16	TRBJ2-1	TRBV4-3	.	CASSQDTAGGWNEQFF
13	TRBJ1-1	TRBV4-3	.	CASSQTPDSSAFF
16	TRBJ2-1	TRBV5-8	.	CASSKRQGDSYNEQFF
13	TRBJ1-2	TRBV13	.	CASSLDRVDGYTF
15	TRBJ1-1	TRBV5-1	.	CASSPGQGLNTEAFF
14	TRBJ1-1	TRBV25-1	.	CATKDGTGDTEAFF
17	TRBJ2-3	TRBV7-2	.	CASSFRGRGTGTDTQYF
16	TRBJ2-7	TRBV7-8	.	CASSLVLDRAFYEQYF
12	TRBJ1-2	TRBV6-2/TRBV6-3	.	CASSYSTGGGTF
12	TRBJ1-2	TRBV2	.	CASIEQARGYTF
14	TRBJ2-7	TRBV28	.	CASSLGRIFYEQYF
15	TRBJ2-1	TRBV7-9	.	CASTISGGAFNEQFF
13	TRBJ2-4	TRBV5-1	.	CASSLESLDIQYF
16	TRBJ2-1	TRBV29-1	.	CSVLPIAVSSYNEQFF
14	TRBJ1-1	TRBV2	.	CASSERSKNTEAFF
14	TRBJ1-6	TRBV15	.	CATSRNGYNSPLHF
16	TRBJ2-2	TRBV5-1	.	CASSLKWQGNTGELFF
15	TRBJ2-3	TRBV5-1	.	CASSFSGVNTDTQYF
16	TRBJ1-6	TRBV11-2	.	CASSLEAGQANSPLHF
13	TRBJ2-1	TRBV5-1	.	CASSFRGSNEQFF
14	TRBJ2-1	TRBV7-3	.	CASSRGQGINEQFF
15	TRBJ1-2	TRBV6-2/TRBV6-3	once	CASSLRRGQDYGYTF
15	TRBJ1-3	TRBV4-3	.	CASRPDRGLGNTIYF
16	TRBJ1-6	TRBV5-1	.	CASSSETPDSRVTLHF
16	TRBJ2-3	TRBV2	.	CATKHLLGDSTDTQYF
16	TRBJ1-2	TRBV18	.	CASSPSDRPSDYGYTF
12	TRBJ1-6	TRBV27	.	CASSFSGSPLHF
15	TRBJ2-2	TRBV20-1	.	CSASPAGGDTGELFF
15	TRBJ2-3	TRBV18	.	CASSPVGGRSDTQYF
13	TRBJ1-1	TRBV5-8	.	CASSLGGQNEAFF